The present T cell receptor (beta chain) was sequenced within a study of vaccination and CD4 T cells after COVID-19. Across the whole study: Recovered patients in the cohort numbered six men and four women, two of them Hispanic. Overlapping spike peptides of SARS-CoV-2, HCoV-NL63, HCoV-OC43 and HCoV-229E stimulated the cells. Control cultures received a CEFX pool, an HIV-1 Nef pool, or no peptide.

V was trimmed by 5 bases and J by 10 bases, leaving 11 bases between them. Germline V CDR1 and CDR2: SGHNT, YENEEA. The CDR3 has 11 amino acids. An Oncomine TCR Beta short-read assay was used to sequence the DNA from cultured CD4+ T cells. TCRdb called the PCR reads again in MiXCR, with one record for every CDR3 protein. The table has fewer than 20,000 distinct CDR3 sequences, approximately 42% seen once. Of note for this clonotype: Its specificity is unknown.

Described treatment: 10-day PBMC culture with coronavirus spike peptide pools or control peptides (ViraFEST assay). Cells were cultured for around ten days, and then CD4+ T cells were isolated by negative selection. The genes are TRBV11-3 and TRBJ1-1; no clear D gene. The sequence was obtained from a human donor who had recovered from COVID-19. This specimen was CD4+ T cells from blood, cultured in vitro, taken before SARS-CoV-2 vaccination. CDR3 DNA sequence: TGTGCCAGCAGCCAATATAGGGTAGCTTTCTTT. Translated, it gives CASSQYRVAFF.